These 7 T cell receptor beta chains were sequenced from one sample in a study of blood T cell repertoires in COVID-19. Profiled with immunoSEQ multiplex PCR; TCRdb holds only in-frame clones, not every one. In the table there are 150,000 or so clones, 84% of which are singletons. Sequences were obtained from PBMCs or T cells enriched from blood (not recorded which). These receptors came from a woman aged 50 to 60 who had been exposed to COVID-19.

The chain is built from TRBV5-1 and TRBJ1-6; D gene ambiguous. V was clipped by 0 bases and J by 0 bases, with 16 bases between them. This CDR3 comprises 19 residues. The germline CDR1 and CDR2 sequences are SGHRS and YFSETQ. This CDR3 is CASSLGLGMGSSYNSPLHF. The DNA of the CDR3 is TGCGCCAGCAGCTTGGGGTTAGGCATGGGGAGCTCCTATAATTCACCCCTCCACTTT.

The CDR3 protein is CAISDALAGGKEEQFF. The CDR3 coding sequence is TGTGCCATCAGTGATGCACTAGCGGGAGGGAAGGAGGAGCAGTTCTTC. V gene TRBV10-3 combines with J gene TRBJ2-1; 13 bases map to TRBD2. Germline V CDR1 and CDR2: ENHRY, SYGVKD. With V trimmed by 3 bases and J by 10 bases, 9 bases remained unmatched. The CDR3 length is 16 residues.

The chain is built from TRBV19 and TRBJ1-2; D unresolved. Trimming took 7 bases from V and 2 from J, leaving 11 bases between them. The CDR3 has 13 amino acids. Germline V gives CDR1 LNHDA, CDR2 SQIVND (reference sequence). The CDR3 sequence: CASKPGANYGYTF. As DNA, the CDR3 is TGTGCCAGTAAGCCGGGAGCCAACTATGGCTACACCTTC.

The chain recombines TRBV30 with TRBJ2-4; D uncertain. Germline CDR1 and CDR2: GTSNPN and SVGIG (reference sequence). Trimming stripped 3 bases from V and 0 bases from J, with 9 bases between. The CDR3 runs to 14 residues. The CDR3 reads CAWRFGLAKNIQYF. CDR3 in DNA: TGTGCCTGGAGGTTCGGTTTAGCCAAAAACATTCAGTACTTC.

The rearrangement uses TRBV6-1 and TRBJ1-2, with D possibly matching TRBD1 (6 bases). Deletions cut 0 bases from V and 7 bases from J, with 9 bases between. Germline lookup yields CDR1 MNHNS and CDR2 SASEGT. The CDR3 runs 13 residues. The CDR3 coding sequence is TGTGCCAGCAGTGAAGCGGGGGGGCTTGGCTACACCTTC. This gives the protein CASSEAGGLGYTF.

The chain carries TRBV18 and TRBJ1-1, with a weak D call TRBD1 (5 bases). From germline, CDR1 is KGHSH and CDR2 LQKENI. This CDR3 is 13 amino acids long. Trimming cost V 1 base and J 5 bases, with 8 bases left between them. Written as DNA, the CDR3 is TGTGCCAGCTCACCACTGGGGGGGACTGAAGCTTTCTTT. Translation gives CASSPLGGTEAFF.

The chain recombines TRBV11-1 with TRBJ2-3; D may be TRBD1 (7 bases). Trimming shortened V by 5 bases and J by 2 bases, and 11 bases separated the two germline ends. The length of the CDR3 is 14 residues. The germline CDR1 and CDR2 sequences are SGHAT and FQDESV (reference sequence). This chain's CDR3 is CASSAGQTTDTQYF. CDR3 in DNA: TGTGCCAGCAGCGCGGGACAGACCACAGATACGCAGTATTTT.